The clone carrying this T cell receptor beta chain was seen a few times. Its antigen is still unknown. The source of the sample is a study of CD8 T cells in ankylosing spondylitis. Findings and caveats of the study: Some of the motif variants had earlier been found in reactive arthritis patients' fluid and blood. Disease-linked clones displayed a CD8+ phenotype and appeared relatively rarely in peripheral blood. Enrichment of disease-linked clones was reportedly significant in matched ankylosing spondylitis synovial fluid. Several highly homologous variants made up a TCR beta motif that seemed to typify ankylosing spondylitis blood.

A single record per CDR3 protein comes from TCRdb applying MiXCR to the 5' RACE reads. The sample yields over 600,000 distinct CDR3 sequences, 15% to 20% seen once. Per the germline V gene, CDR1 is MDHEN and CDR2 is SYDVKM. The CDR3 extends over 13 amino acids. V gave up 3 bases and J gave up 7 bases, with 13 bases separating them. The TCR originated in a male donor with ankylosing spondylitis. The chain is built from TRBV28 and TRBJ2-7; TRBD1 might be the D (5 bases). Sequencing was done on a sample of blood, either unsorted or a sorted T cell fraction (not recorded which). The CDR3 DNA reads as TGTGCCAGCAGTTTGGGTCAAAACAGGGAGCAGTACTTC. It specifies CASSLGQNREQYF. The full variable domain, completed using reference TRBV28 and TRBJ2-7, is DVKVTQSSRYLVKRTGEKVFLECVQDMDHENMFWYRQDPGLGLRLIYFSYDVKMKEKGDIPEGYSVSREKKERFSLILESASTNQTSMYLCASSLGQNREQYFGPGTRLTVT.